This T cell receptor (beta chain) was identified during a study of blood T cells in healthy people across ages. This clonotype was seen at least ten times. PCR was performed a second time for about 7 to 11 cycles using a sample-barcoded 5' primer and a J-beta primer mix. MiXCR, run by TCRdb on the 5' RACE reads, gives a single entry per CDR3 protein. The repertoire holds around 1,500,000 distinct CDR3 sequences, with over 25% as singletons. Looked up from germline, CDR1 is DFQATT and CDR2 is SNEGSKA (reference sequence). This CDR3 region has 13 residues. The gene calls are TRBV20-1 and TRBJ2-7; TRBD2 aligns across 8 bases. Source material: blood. This TCR was recovered from a woman aged 25 to 39 in good health. CDR3 region: CSGAGAPSYEQYF. For the CDR3, the DNA is TGCAGCGGAGCGGGAGCCCCTTCGTACGAGCAGTACTTC.